What follows is one T cell receptor beta chain and its context. Its antigen is unidentified. CDR1 DFQATT and CDR2 SNEGSKA come from the germline V gene (reference sequence). V gave up 3 bases and J gave up 5 bases, with 6 bases separating them. The CDR3 is 11 residues long. The sample comes from a study of Tregs in tolerant kidney transplant recipients. Assay used: immunoSEQ multiplex PCR; TCRdb lists only in-frame clones, some missing. This sample yields about 110,000 clones, of which about 90% are seen a single time; 0.34% belongs to the top ten. The study, taken as a whole, reports: Biological reproducibility was not directly addressed in this study.

The clonotype was recovered from a human donor who received a combined kidney and bone marrow transplant. The J gene is TRBJ2-3, the V gene TRBV20-1, with unresolved D. This specimen was CD4+ T cells from blood, taken before the transplant. DNA of the CDR3: TGCAGTGCTAGTCCCGTAGATACGCAGTATTTT. Its protein is CSASPVDTQYF.